This T cell receptor beta chain was retrieved from a study of T cell responses to AZD1222 COVID-19 vaccine. TCRdb's copy holds only in-frame clones and misses some; the assay was immunoSEQ multiplex PCR. The sample carries 150,000 or so clones, 91% recorded once. Whole-study findings and limits: Unmutated variant regions reportedly attract nearly half of all spike-specific TCRs.

On this clone itself: The target antigen is unknown.

Germline V gene lookup returns CDR1 LNHDA and CDR2 SQIVND (reference sequence). This CDR3 spans 14 amino acids. V was shortened by 6 bases and J by 2 bases, with 14 bases between the two germline ends. The sample was peripheral blood, taken 28 days after the second AZD1222 dose. The sequence derives from an adult who received the AZD1222 COVID-19 vaccine. The chain carries TRBV19 and TRBJ2-7, with D possibly called TRBD1 or TRBD2 (5 bases each). Here the CDR3 reads CASSLWDGTYEQYF. DNA of the CDR3: TGTGCCAGTAGCCTTTGGGACGGGACCTACGAGCAGTACTTC.